Listed here are 26 T cell receptor beta chains from one sample, sequenced in a study of shared clonotypes between healthy human individuals. The repertoire was sequenced with immunoSEQ multiplex PCR; TCRdb's copy has only in-frame clones and lacks some. Here the sample spans about 2.5 million clones, 80% to 95% being singletons. What was sequenced was naive CD4+ T cells from PBMCs. Sample subset: CD45RA+ positively selected. These receptors were obtained from a man in his late teens or twenties in good health. Some clones in this sample may be carry-over from other donors' samples.

The chain uses TRBV10-3 and TRBJ2-7; D is unclear. The CDR3 totals 12 residues. CDR1 ENHRY and CDR2 SYGVKD come from the germline V gene. Trimming cost V 0 bases and J 6 bases, with 6 bases left between them. CDR3 protein: CAISESVGEQYF. CDR3 nucleotide sequence: TGTGCCATCAGTGAGTCGGTGGGCGAGCAGTACTTC.

The chain uses TRBV28 and TRBJ1-1; D possibly corresponds to TRBD1 (6 bases). CDR3 size: 15 residues. The V gene's germline CDR1 is MDHEN and CDR2 SYDVKM. The V end lost 7 bases, the J end lost 1 base, and 16 bases lay between the germline ends. The CDR3 sequence: CASTRAGTKNTEAFF. CDR3 nucleotides: TGTGCCAGCACTCGAGCCGGGACAAAGAACACTGAAGCTTTCTTT.

The J gene is TRBJ2-5, the V gene TRBV18, with D perhaps matching TRBD1 or TRBD2 (6 bases each). This CDR3 contains 15 residues. V was pared by 3 bases and J by 5 bases, with 16 bases between. Per the germline V gene, CDR1 is KGHSH and CDR2 is LQKENI. The CDR3 bases are TGTGCCAGCTCACCTTCGATCGGGGGCGGGGAGACCCAGTACTTC. Translation: CASSPSIGGGETQYF.

The chain couples TRBV5-1 to TRBJ2-7, with D perhaps matching TRBD1 (8 bases). Trimming took 4 bases from V and 2 from J, leaving 13 bases between them. The CDR3 sequence is 14 residues long. CDR1 SGHRS and CDR2 YFSETQ come from the germline V gene. The CDR3 DNA sequence: TGCGCCAGCAGCAGTACAGGGGGGGCCTACGAGCAGTACTTC. Its translation: CASSSTGGAYEQYF.

The CDR3 loop reads CASSLGTQGGEETQYF. The CDR3 region has the DNA TGTGCCAGCAGTTTGGGGACACAGGGGGGTGAAGAGACCCAGTACTTC. The rearrangement links TRBV28 to TRBJ2-5; 8 nucleotides match TRBD1. Germline values: CDR1 MDHEN, CDR2 SYDVKM. V dropped 3 bases and J dropped 3; count of bases not matched to a gene: 9. The CDR3 loop spans 16 amino acids.

This clone has just a few counts. The J gene is TRBJ1-1, the V gene TRBV27, with 9 bases fitting TRBD1. V gave up 5 bases and J gave up 7 bases; unmatched junction bases: 5. This CDR3 region has 13 residues. The germline CDR1 and CDR2 sequences are MNHEY and SMNVEV (reference sequence). The CDR3 reads CASSPGQGSEAFF. CDR3 bases: TGTGCCAGCAGTCCCGGACAGGGGAGTGAAGCTTTCTTT.

The CDR3 nucleotides are TGCGCCAGCAGCTGGAGCACTAGCAGGGACACCGGGGAGCTGTTTTTT. Translated, it gives CASSWSTSRDTGELFF. This chain joins TRBV5-1 and TRBJ2-2, with D maybe TRBD2 (6 bases). Germline CDR1 is SGHRS and CDR2 is YFSETQ. Trimming shortened V by 3 bases and J by 3 bases, and 15 bases separated the two germline ends. The CDR3 runs to 16 residues.

The J gene is TRBJ1-3, the V gene TRBV28; no clear D. Germline V gene data show CDR1 as MDHEN and CDR2 as SYDVKM. The V and J ends lost 6 bases and 0 bases respectively, with 15 bases between them. The CDR3 spans 16 residues. DNA of the CDR3: TGTGCCAGCAGCTCTATGGTATGGGACTCTGGAAACACCATATATTTT. Translation: CASSSMVWDSGNTIYF.

The count of this clone is one. The V and J genes are TRBV7-2 and TRBJ2-3, with TRBD2 matching 8 bases. The CDR3 extends over 17 amino acids. CDR1 SGHTA and CDR2 FQGNSA come from the germline V gene. Unmatched junction bases numbered 11, after V lost 1 base and J lost 5 bases. CDR3 amino acids: CASSLGTGRAKRDTQYF. The CDR3 DNA reads TGTGCCAGCAGCTTAGGAACCGGGAGGGCCAAGAGAGATACGCAGTATTTT.

The chain has TRBV28 and TRBJ2-1; perhaps D is TRBD1 or TRBD2 (6 bases each). The V end lost 4 bases, the J end lost 3 bases, and 16 bases lay between the germline ends. Germline values: CDR1 MDHEN, CDR2 SYDVKM. The CDR3 has 16 amino acids. This CDR3 is CASSSRRGRLYNEQFF. The CDR3 DNA reads TGTGCCAGCAGTTCCCGTCGGGGGCGGCTCTACAATGAGCAGTTCTTC.

CDR3 amino acids: CASGGASGANVLTF. CDR3 sequence (DNA): TGTGCCAGCGGTGGCGCCTCTGGGGCCAACGTCCTGACTTTC. The V and J genes are TRBV28 and TRBJ2-6; no clear D gene. The CDR3 spans 14 residues. V shed 8 bases and J shed 0 bases, with 8 bases lying between them. Germline V gene lookup returns CDR1 MDHEN and CDR2 SYDVKM. Using reference TRBV28 and TRBJ2-6 for the parts outside the CDR3, the full variable domain is DVKVTQSSRYLVKRTGEKVFLECVQDMDHENMFWYRQDPGLGLRLIYFSYDVKMKEKGDIPEGYSVSREKKERFSLILESASTNQTSMYLCASGGASGANVLTFGAGSRLTVL.

A note on this clone: Other DNA sequences in this specimen translate into the identical CDR3. This chain uses TRBV5-1 with TRBJ2-7, with 11 positions matching TRBD1. Germline loops: CDR1 SGHRS, CDR2 YFSETQ. The CDR3 runs 14 residues. J lost 6 bases, V lost 4 bases, and 6 bases had no gene match. The DNA of the CDR3 is TGCGCCAGCAGCGCGGGACAGGGGGGACGCGAGCAGTACTTC. It encodes CASSAGQGGREQYF.

The chain recombines TRBV9 with TRBJ2-7, with 8 positions matching TRBD1. The length of the CDR3 is 14 residues. Per the germline V gene, CDR1 is SGDLS and CDR2 is YYNGEE. The J segment lost 3 bases and the V segment lost 3 bases, leaving 5 bases of the junction unmatched. In DNA, the CDR3 is TGTGCCAGCAGCGAAAGGACAGGGAGCTACGAGCAGTACTTC. Protein: CASSERTGSYEQYF.

The chain is built from TRBV10-3 and TRBJ2-2; D might be TRBD1 or TRBD2, each matching 5 bases. The CDR3 runs 14 residues. Germline lookup yields CDR1 ENHRY and CDR2 SYGVKD. V gave up 6 bases and J gave up 6 bases, with 14 bases separating them. CDR3: CAISENRGPGELFF. CDR3 bases: TGTGCCATCAGCGAAAATCGGGGCCCCGGGGAGCTGTTTTTT.

This chain joins TRBV25-1 and TRBJ2-2; D remains unclear. CDR1 MGHDK and CDR2 SYGVNS come from the germline V gene. The CDR3 sequence is 14 residues long. Between the trimmed V and J ends, which lost 3 bases and 5 bases, there was a span of 10 bases. In DNA, the CDR3 is TGTGCCAGCAGTGATCATATGGGGACCGGGGAGCTGTTTTTT. This gives the protein CASSDHMGTGELFF. Together with reference TRBV25-1 and TRBJ2-2, the CDR3 gives the full variable domain: EADIYQTPRYLVIGTGKKITLECSQTMGHDKMYWYQQDPGMELHLIHYSYGVNSTEKGDLSSESTVSRIRTEHFPLTLESARPSHTSQYLCASSDHMGTGELFFGEGSRLTVL.

This rearrangement joins TRBV2 to TRBJ2-7; 7 bases line up with TRBD1. The CDR3 spans 14 residues. CDR1 and CDR2 (germline): SNHLY, FYNNEI. The J segment lost 0 bases and the V segment lost 11 bases, leaving 10 bases of the junction unmatched. The chain's CDR3 is CAAKGTDSSYEQYF. CDR3 DNA: TGTGCCGCAAAGGGGACAGACTCCTCCTACGAGCAGTACTTC.

The chain combines TRBV19 with TRBJ2-1; 13 bases align to TRBD2. The CDR3 extends over 15 amino acids. Germline CDR1 and CDR2: LNHDA and SQIVND (reference sequence). Losses at the gene ends were 1 base for V and 10 bases for J; bases not matched to a gene: 4. The CDR3 coding sequence is TGTGCCAGTAGTATAGGGACTAGCGGGAGAGGGGAGCAGTTCTTC. It codes for CASSIGTSGRGEQFF.

The V and J genes are TRBV7-2 and TRBJ2-3; D is ambiguous. Germline V gives CDR1 SGHTA, CDR2 FQGNSA. The CDR3 has 13 residues. Deletions cut 4 bases from V and 5 bases from J, with 10 bases between. The CDR3 loop reads CASSSTPGDTQYF. The CDR3 DNA reads TGTGCCAGCAGCTCCACTCCGGGAGATACGCAGTATTTT.

This chain connects TRBV29-1 to TRBJ1-4; TRBD1 matches at 8 bases. Germline V gene sequence: CDR1 SQVTM, CDR2 ANQGSEA. The CDR3 has 13 amino acids. V trimming: 7 bases; J trimming: 2 bases; junction bases outside the gene matches: 3. This chain's CDR3 is CSARTGTNEKLFF. The CDR3 coding sequence is TGCAGCGCCCGGACAGGGACTAATGAAAAACTGTTTTTT.

This chain joins TRBV5-4 and TRBJ2-2, with D perhaps assigned TRBD1 or TRBD2 (5 bases each). The CDR3 runs to 15 residues. The ends were cut back, 4 bases at V and 2 bases at J, with 12 bases in the middle. Germline CDR1 is SGHNT and CDR2 is YYREEE (reference sequence). The CDR3 region has the DNA TGTGCCAGCAGCCCCTACGGGGCTAACACCGGGGAGCTGTTTTTT. Its protein product is CASSPYGANTGELFF. The variable domain in full, completed from reference TRBV5-4 and TRBJ2-2, reads ETGVTQSPTHLIKTRGQQVTLRCSSQSGHNTVSWYQQALGQGPQFIFQYYREEENGRGNFPPRFSGLQFPNYSSELNVNALELDDSALYLCASSPYGANTGELFFGEGSRLTVL.

The chain joins TRBV29-1 to TRBJ2-3; weak D call: TRBD1 (7 bases). Trimming took off 4 bases at V and 0 bases at J, with 11 bases between the two ends. The CDR3 contains 14 residues. Germline V gene sequence: CDR1 SQVTM, CDR2 ANQGSEA. CDR3 amino acids: CSVGGDSSTDTQYF. The DNA of the CDR3 is TGCAGCGTTGGGGGGGACAGTAGCACAGATACGCAGTATTTT.

Regarding this clone: The same CDR3 arises from other DNA sequences in this sample as well. The chain employs TRBV2 and TRBJ2-5; TRBD1 might be the D (6 bases). V gave up 8 bases and J gave up 0 bases, with 7 bases separating them. Germline assignment: CDR1 SNHLY and CDR2 FYNNEI. The CDR3 spans 12 residues. This CDR3 is CASRTDQETQYF. CDR3 in DNA: TGTGCCAGCCGGACAGACCAAGAGACCCAGTACTTC.

The chain is built from TRBV29-1 and TRBJ2-3; D gene unclear. Trimming cost V 4 bases and J 1 base, with 9 bases left between them. The CDR3 is 13 amino acids. CDR1 SQVTM and CDR2 ANQGSEA come from the germline V gene. CDR3 DNA: TGCAGCGTTGCATCCGCGGGCACAGATACGCAGTATTTT. Translating gives CSVASAGTDTQYF.

V gene TRBV6-1 combines with J gene TRBJ2-7; the D is unclear. The CDR3 loop spans 11 amino acids. Germline values: CDR1 MNHNS, CDR2 SASEGT. V lost 7 bases, J lost 5 bases, and 9 bases lay in between. This CDR3 reads CASIDGHEQYF. The DNA for the CDR3 is TGTGCCAGCATTGATGGCCACGAGCAGTACTTC.

V and J are TRBV5-1 and TRBJ2-1; 9 bases agree with TRBD2. Trimming removed 0 bases from V and 8 bases from J; junction bases left unmatched: 9. From germline, CDR1 is SGHRS and CDR2 YFSETQ. The CDR3 has 16 residues. CDR3 nucleotides: TGCGCCAGCAGCTTGGTTACAGGCGGGAGGGCGTATGAGCAGTTCTTC. Its protein product is CASSLVTGGRAYEQFF.

The chain is built from TRBV5-1 and TRBJ2-7; TRBD1 matches at 12 bases. Germline V gene lookup returns CDR1 SGHRS and CDR2 YFSETQ. The CDR3 spans 17 residues. Unmatched junction bases numbered 5, after V lost 1 base and J lost 0 bases. CDR3 in DNA: TGCGCCAGCAGCTTGCTGGGACAGGGGGCCAGCTCCTACGAGCAGTACTTC. Its protein product is CASSLLGQGASSYEQYF.